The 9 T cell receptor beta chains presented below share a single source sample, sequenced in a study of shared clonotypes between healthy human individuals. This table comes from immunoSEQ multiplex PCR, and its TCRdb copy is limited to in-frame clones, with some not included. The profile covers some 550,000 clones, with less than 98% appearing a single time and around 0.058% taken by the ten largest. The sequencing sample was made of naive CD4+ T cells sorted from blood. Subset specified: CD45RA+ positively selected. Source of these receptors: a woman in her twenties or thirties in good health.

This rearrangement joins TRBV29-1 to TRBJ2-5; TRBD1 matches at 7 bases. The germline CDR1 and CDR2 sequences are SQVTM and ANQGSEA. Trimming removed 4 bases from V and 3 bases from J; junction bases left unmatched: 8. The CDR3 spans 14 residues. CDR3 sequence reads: CSVGAPGQKETQYF. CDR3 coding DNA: TGCAGCGTTGGAGCTCCGGGACAGAAAGAGACCCAGTACTTC.

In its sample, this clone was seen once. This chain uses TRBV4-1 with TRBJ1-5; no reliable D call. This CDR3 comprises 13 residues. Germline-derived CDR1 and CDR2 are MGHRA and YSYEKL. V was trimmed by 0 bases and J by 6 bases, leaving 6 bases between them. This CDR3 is CASSQEPFQPQHF. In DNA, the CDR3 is TGCGCCAGCAGCCAAGAGCCCTTTCAGCCCCAGCATTTT.

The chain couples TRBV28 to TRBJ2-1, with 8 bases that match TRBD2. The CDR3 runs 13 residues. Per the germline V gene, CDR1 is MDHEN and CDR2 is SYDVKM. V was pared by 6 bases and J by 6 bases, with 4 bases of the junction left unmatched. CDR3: CASRVSGSNEQFF. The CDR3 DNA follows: TGTGCCAGCAGGGTAAGCGGGAGCAATGAGCAGTTCTTC.

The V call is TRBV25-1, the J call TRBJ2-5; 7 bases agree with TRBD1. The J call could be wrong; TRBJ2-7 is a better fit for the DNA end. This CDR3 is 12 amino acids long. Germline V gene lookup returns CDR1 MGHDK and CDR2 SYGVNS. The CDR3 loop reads CASKGTAYEQYF. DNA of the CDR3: TGTGCCAGCAAGGGGACAGCCTACGAGCAGTACTTC.

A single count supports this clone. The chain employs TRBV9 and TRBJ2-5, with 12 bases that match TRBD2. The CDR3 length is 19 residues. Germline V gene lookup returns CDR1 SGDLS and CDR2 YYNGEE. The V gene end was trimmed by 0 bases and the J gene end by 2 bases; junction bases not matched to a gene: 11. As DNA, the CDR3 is TGTGCCAGCAGCGTAGTTAGGCTAGCGGGAGGGCCGGAACAAGAGACCCAGTACTTC. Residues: CASSVVRLAGGPEQETQYF.

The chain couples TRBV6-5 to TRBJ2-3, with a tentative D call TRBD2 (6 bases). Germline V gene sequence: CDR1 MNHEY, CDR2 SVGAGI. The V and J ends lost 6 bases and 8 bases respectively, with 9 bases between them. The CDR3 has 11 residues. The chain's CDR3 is CASSGGGTQYF. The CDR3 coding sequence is TGTGCCAGCAGCGGGGGAGGTACGCAGTATTTT.

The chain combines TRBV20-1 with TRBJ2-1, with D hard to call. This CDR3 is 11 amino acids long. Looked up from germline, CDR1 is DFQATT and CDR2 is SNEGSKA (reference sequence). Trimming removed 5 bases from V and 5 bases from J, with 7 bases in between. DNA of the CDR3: TGCAGTGCTGTCAGTCACAATGAGCAGTTCTTC. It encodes CSAVSHNEQFF.

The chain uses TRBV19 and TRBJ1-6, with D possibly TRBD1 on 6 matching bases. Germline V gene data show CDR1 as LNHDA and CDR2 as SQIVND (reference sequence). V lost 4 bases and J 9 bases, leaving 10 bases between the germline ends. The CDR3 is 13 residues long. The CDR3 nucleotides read TGTGCCAGTAGTACGACAGGCCCTTCACCCCTCCACTTT. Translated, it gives CASSTTGPSPLHF.

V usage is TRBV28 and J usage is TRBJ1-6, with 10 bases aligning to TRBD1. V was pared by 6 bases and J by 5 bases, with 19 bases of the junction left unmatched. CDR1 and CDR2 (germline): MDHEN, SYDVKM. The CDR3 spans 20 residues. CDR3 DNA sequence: TGTGCCAGCAGCCACTTCCGGGACAGGGGATTTATTAGGAATAATTCACCCCTCCACTTT. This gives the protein CASSHFRDRGFIRNNSPLHF.